The 23 T cell receptor beta chains below were found in one sample sequenced in a study of Graves' ophthalmopathy and Graves' hyperthyroidism. Investigators amplified TCR beta CDR3 regions from RNA transcripts. Following a first-round RT-PCR that used HTBI primers, a second-round multiplex PCR was carried out. TCRdb passed the multiplex PCR reads through MiXCR, listing each CDR3 protein once. The data contain about 1.1 million distinct CDR3 sequences, about 40% of them singletons. Sequenced sample: peripheral blood or thyroid tissue (not recorded which). Every receptor here comes from an adult man with Graves' hyperthyroidism.

A note on this clonotype: This may come from a read error, since a much larger clone is one base off. V is TRBV7-8 and J is TRBJ1-5, with 10 bases aligning to TRBD1. With the DNA end fitting TRBJ2-3 better, the J assignment may be wrong. This CDR3 contains 17 residues. CDR1 is SGHVS, CDR2 FQNEAQ, per germline. CDR3 nucleotide sequence: TGTGCCAGCAGCCAGGGACAGGGGAGCTATAGCAATCAGCCCCAGTATTTT. Protein product: CASSQGQGSYSNQPQYF.

The chain recombines TRBV24-1 with TRBJ1-5; unclear D gene. Per germline, CDR1 KGHDR and CDR2 SFDVKD. The CDR3 runs 12 residues. Trimming pared 4 bases from V and 5 bases from J, leaving 5 bases between. CDR3 nucleotides: TGTGCCACCAGTGAGAGGGATCAGCCCCAGCATTTT. Translated, it gives CATSERDQPQHF.

The rearrangement joins TRBV20-1 to TRBJ2-7, with 9 bases aligning to TRBD2. Germline V gene sequence: CDR1 DFQATT, CDR2 SNEGSKA (reference sequence). This CDR3 has 16 residues. The ends lost 3 bases at V and 5 bases at J; junction bases unmatched: 14. The chain's CDR3 is CSASIAGAKVIHEQYF. In DNA, the CDR3 is TGCAGTGCTAGCATAGCGGGGGCGAAGGTGATCCACGAGCAGTACTTC.

J is TRBJ1-2 and V is TRBV25-1; perhaps TRBD1 as D (6 bases). The CDR3 is made up of 16 amino acids. From germline, CDR1 is MGHDK and CDR2 SYGVNS. V gave up 10 bases and J gave up 4 bases, with 25 bases separating them. In nucleotides, the CDR3 is TGTGCCACCAACCAGGCTCCTATACAGGACAGCTATGGCTACACCTTC. Residues: CATNQAPIQDSYGYTF.

The chain links TRBV20-1 to TRBJ1-1; D is perhaps TRBD1 (5 bases). This CDR3 is 14 amino acids long. Germline-derived CDR1 and CDR2 are DFQATT and SNEGSKA (reference sequence). V lost 0 bases, J lost 3 bases, and 11 bases lay in between. The CDR3 reads CSARDGGRYTEAFF. DNA for the CDR3: TGCAGTGCTAGAGATGGGGGTCGGTACACTGAAGCTTTCTTT.

The chain joins TRBV2 to TRBJ1-1; D is perhaps TRBD1 (5 bases). The V end lost 5 bases, the J end lost 0 bases, and 19 bases lay between the germline ends. This CDR3 comprises 17 residues. CDR1 and CDR2 from the germline V gene are SNHLY and FYNNEI. As DNA, the CDR3 is TGTGCCAGCAGTTTAATTAGGGGCGACCCCGTGAACACTGAAGCTTTCTTT. It specifies CASSLIRGDPVNTEAFF.

This clonotype has at least ten counts. This rearrangement joins TRBV25-1 to TRBJ2-2; D not resolved. This CDR3 spans 14 amino acids. V gave up 1 base and J gave up 0 bases, with 3 bases separating them. The germline CDR1 and CDR2 sequences are MGHDK and SYGVNS. The CDR3 sequence: CASSELSNTGELFF. The CDR3 bases are TGTGCCAGCAGTGAATTGTCGAACACCGGGGAGCTGTTTTTT.

The chain employs TRBV4-1 and TRBJ1-4; D possibly corresponds to TRBD1 (6 bases). Per the germline V gene, CDR1 is MGHRA and CDR2 is YSYEKL. V lost 0 bases and J 7 bases, leaving 15 bases between the germline ends. The CDR3 runs 16 residues. In DNA, the CDR3 is TGCGCCAGCAGCCAAGATGGAACAGGGCTTGGTGAAAAACTGTTTTTT. This codes for CASSQDGTGLGEKLFF.

This chain links TRBV29-1 with TRBJ1-2; a weak D match, TRBD1 (6 bases). Trimming stripped 4 bases from V and 8 bases from J, with 23 bases between. The CDR3 has 15 residues. The germline CDR1 and CDR2 sequences are SQVTM and ANQGSEA. The CDR3 loop reads CSVVRDGWGADGYTF. Here the CDR3 DNA reads TGCAGCGTTGTTCGGGACGGTTGGGGGGCTGACGGCTACACCTTC. Full variable domain (outside the CDR3, taken from reference TRBV29-1 and TRBJ1-2): SAVISQKPSRDICQRGTSLTIQCQVDSQVTMMFWYRQQPGQSLTLIATANQGSEATYESGFVIDKFPISRPNLTFSTLTVSNMSPEDSSIYLCSVVRDGWGADGYTFGSGTRLTVV.

Many counts were recorded for this clonotype. The rearrangement joins TRBV20-1 to TRBJ1-5; possibly TRBD1 for D (5 bases). Germline-derived CDR1 and CDR2 are DFQATT and SNEGSKA (reference sequence). V lost 0 bases to trimming and J lost 1 base, with 13 bases between them. This CDR3 is built from 16 residues. The CDR3 nucleotides are TGCAGTGCTAGAGATCGGGGCATAAGGAGCAATCAGCCCCAGCATTTT. Encoded protein: CSARDRGIRSNQPQHF.

The table lists this clonotype with many counts. J is TRBJ1-4 and V is TRBV7-9; no firm D call. Trimming cost V 4 bases and J 12 bases, with 21 bases left between them. CDR3 length: 15 amino acids. The germline CDR1 and CDR2 sequences are SEHNR and FQNEAQ (reference sequence). The CDR3 region is CASSSSGEPTWELFF. CDR3 sequence (DNA): TGTGCCAGCAGCTCCAGCGGGGAGCCTACTTGGGAACTGTTTTTT.

This clonotype was found many times. The chain joins TRBV4-1 to TRBJ1-1; possibly TRBD1 for D (5 bases). This CDR3 is built from 15 residues. V was cut by 0 bases and J by 3 bases, with 11 bases left in between. CDR1 is MGHRA and CDR2 is YSYEKL in the germline V gene. The CDR3 here is CASSQDPGYDTEAFF. The CDR3 DNA reads TGCGCCAGCAGCCAAGACCCAGGGTACGACACTGAAGCTTTCTTT.

The V call is TRBV12-3 or TRBV12-4, the J call TRBJ2-7; the D is unclear. CDR3 size: 13 residues. Trimming removed 6 bases from V and 2 bases from J, with 11 bases in between. This CDR3 reads CASSQSVAYEQYF. In nucleotides, the CDR3 is TGTGCCAGCAGCCAAAGTGTTGCCTACGAGCAGTACTTC.

This rearrangement joins TRBV29-1 to TRBJ1-2, with 11 bases that match TRBD1. Germline CDR1 reads SQVTM; CDR2 reads ANQGSEA. The CDR3 runs to 13 residues. V dropped 4 bases and J dropped 6; count of bases not matched to a gene: 4. CDR3 coding DNA: TGCAGCGTTGGAGGACAGGGGGCGGATGGCTACACCTTC. This codes for CSVGGQGADGYTF.

This clonotype occurred many times. J is TRBJ1-1 and V is TRBV5-1; D possibly corresponds to TRBD1 (5 bases). Trimming pared 4 bases from V and 2 bases from J, leaving 12 bases between. Germline loops: CDR1 SGHRS, CDR2 YFSETQ. The CDR3 sequence is 14 residues long. Written as DNA, the CDR3 is TGCGCCAGCAGCCCCTACAGGAGCAACACTGAAGCTTTCTTT. Its protein is CASSPYRSNTEAFF.

This clonotype showed up many times. The genes are TRBV5-1 and TRBJ2-7; no clear D. This CDR3 is built from 15 residues. CDR1 and CDR2 from the germline V gene are SGHRS and YFSETQ. Trimming pared 4 bases from V and 0 bases from J, leaving 14 bases between. The CDR3 sequence is CASSLRFGSSYEQYF. The CDR3 DNA reads as TGCGCCAGCAGCCTGAGGTTCGGCAGCTCCTACGAGCAGTACTTC.

This chain connects TRBV7-9 to TRBJ1-5; weak D call: TRBD1 (6 bases). Germline CDR1 and CDR2: SEHNR and FQNEAQ (reference sequence). The V and J ends lost 6 bases and 14 bases respectively, with 20 bases between them. The CDR3 covers 13 residues. CDR3 DNA: TGTGCCAGCAGAGGCCCGGGACAAGCCTACGAGCATTTT. Translating gives CASRGPGQAYEHF.

On this clonotype: Possible read error: a much larger clone is one base away. The J gene is TRBJ2-5, the V gene TRBV25-1; possible D gene TRBD2, 5 bases. CDR3 length equals 14 residues. Germline CDR1 and CDR2: MGHDK and SYGVNS. CDR3 DNA: TGTGCCGGCAGCCCCCGAGGGCCTGGGGAGACCCAGTACTTC. Translating it yields CAGSPRGPGETQYF.

This clonotype was found a few times. The chain carries TRBV30 and TRBJ1-6; tentatively, D is TRBD1 (6 bases). V gave up 4 bases and J gave up 7 bases, with 11 bases separating them. The CDR3 extends over 13 amino acids. CDR1 is GTSNPN, CDR2 SVGIG, per germline (reference sequence). The CDR3 is CAWNRDTNSPLHF. Here the CDR3 DNA reads TGTGCCTGGAACAGGGATACGAATTCACCCCTCCACTTT.

The rearrangement uses TRBV7-2 and TRBJ2-5, with D perhaps assigned TRBD1 or TRBD2 (7 bases each). V was pared by 4 bases and J by 2 bases, with 35 bases between. This CDR3 is built from 22 residues. CDR1 and CDR2 from the germline V gene are SGHTA and FQGNSA. CDR3 bases: TGTGCCAGCAGCTCCCCCTTAGAGCCGGTAGACAGGGACTACCTCCCGCAAGAGACCCAGTACTTC. Its protein is CASSSPLEPVDRDYLPQETQYF.

This clonotype was seen only a few times. V is TRBV7-8 and J is TRBJ1-2, with 7 positions matching TRBD1. The V gene end was trimmed by 5 bases and the J gene end by 5 bases; junction bases not matched to a gene: 11. Germline V CDR1 and CDR2: SGHVS, FQNEAQ. The CDR3 totals 15 residues. DNA for the CDR3: TGTGCCAGCAGCACCCGCGACAGGGAGGAGTATGGCTACACCTTC. Amino acid sequence: CASSTRDREEYGYTF. Full variable domain (missing parts from reference TRBV7-8 and TRBJ1-2): GAGVSQSPRYKVAKRGQDVALRCDPISGHVSLFWYQQALGQGPEFLTYFQNEAQLDKSGLPSDRFFAERPEGSVSTLKIQRTQQEDSAVYLCASSTRDREEYGYTFGSGTRLTVV.

This clonotype was seen repeatedly, ten times or more. The V gene is TRBV7-9, the J gene TRBJ2-7; TRBD1 is a possible D gene (6 bases). CDR3 size: 16 residues. Trimming shortened V by 3 bases and J by 4 bases, and 19 bases separated the two germline ends. CDR1 SEHNR and CDR2 FQNEAQ come from the germline V gene (reference sequence). CDR3: CASSFPRQEPTYEQYF. CDR3 DNA: TGTGCCAGCAGCTTTCCGAGACAGGAACCGACTTACGAGCAGTACTTC.

The CDR3 spells CSVESEGNYGYTF. The CDR3 coding sequence is TGCAGCGTTGAATCGGAGGGGAACTATGGCTACACCTTC. The chain combines TRBV29-1 with TRBJ1-2; possible D gene TRBD1, 5 bases. This CDR3 contains 13 residues. The germline gives CDR1 SQVTM, CDR2 ANQGSEA. Trimming stripped 2 bases from V and 2 bases from J, with 9 bases between.